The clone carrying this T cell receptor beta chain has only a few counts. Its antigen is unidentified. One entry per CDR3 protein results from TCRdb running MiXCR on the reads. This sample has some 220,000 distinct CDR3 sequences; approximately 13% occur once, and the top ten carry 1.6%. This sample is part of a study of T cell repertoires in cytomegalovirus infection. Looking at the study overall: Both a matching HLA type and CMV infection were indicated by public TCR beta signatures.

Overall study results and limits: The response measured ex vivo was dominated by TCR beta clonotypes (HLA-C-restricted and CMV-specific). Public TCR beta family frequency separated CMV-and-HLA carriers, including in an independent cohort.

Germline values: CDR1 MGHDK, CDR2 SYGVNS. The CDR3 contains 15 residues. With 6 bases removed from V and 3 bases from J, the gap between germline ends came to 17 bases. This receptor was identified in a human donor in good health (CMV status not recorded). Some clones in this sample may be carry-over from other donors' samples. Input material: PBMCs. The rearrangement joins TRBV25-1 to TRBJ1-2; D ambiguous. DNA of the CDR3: TGTGCCAGCAGCCCACTGGACCGCTTACACTATGGCTACACCTTC. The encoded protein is CASSPLDRLHYGYTF.